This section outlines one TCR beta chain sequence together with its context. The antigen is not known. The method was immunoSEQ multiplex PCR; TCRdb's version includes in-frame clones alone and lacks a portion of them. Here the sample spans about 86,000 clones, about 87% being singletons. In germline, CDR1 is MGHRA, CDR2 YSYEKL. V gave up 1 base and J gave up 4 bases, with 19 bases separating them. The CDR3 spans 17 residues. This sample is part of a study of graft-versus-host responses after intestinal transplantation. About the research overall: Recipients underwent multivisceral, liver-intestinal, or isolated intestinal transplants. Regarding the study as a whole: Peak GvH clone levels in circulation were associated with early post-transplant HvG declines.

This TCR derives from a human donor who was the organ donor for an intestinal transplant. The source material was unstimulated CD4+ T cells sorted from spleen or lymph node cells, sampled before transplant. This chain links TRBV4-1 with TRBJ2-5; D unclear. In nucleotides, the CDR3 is TGCGCCAGCAGCCAAGTTGGTCGGTTGGCAGGTGGAGAGACCCAGTACTTC. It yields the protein CASSQVGRLAGGETQYF.